The 2 T cell receptor beta chains given below trace back to one sample, sequenced in a study of long-term antiretroviral therapy in people with HIV. This was the immunoSEQ v3.0 assay at survey level. Produced via immunoSEQ multiplex PCR; TCRdb's table is partial and in-frame only. Here the sample spans tens of thousands of clones, around 96% being singletons. Material: unsorted PBMCs, obtained more than 6 years after starting antiretroviral therapy. These TCRs come from a man aged 30 to 45 with HIV.

The chain uses TRBV7-2 and TRBJ1-5; D is ambiguous. The germline CDR1 and CDR2 sequences are SGHTA and FQGNSA. Trimming removed 0 bases from V and 7 bases from J, with 13 bases in between. This CDR3 region has 15 residues. CDR3 residues: CASSLASGVWQPQHF. CDR3 nucleotides: TGTGCCAGCAGCTTAGCGAGCGGGGTTTGGCAGCCCCAGCATTTT. Combining the CDR3 with reference TRBV7-2 and TRBJ1-5 gives the whole variable domain GAGVSQSPSNKVTEKGKDVELRCDPISGHTALYWYRQSLGQGLEFLIYFQGNSAPDKSGLPSDRFSAERTGGSVSTLTIQRTQQEDSAVYLCASSLASGVWQPQHFGDGTRLSIL.

This clone was counted once. The chain uses TRBV15 and TRBJ1-1; D ambiguous. CDR3 size: 12 residues. V lost 2 bases and J 7 bases, leaving 8 bases between the germline ends. Germline V gene lookup returns CDR1 LNHNV and CDR2 YYDKDF (reference sequence). CDR3 nucleotides: TGTGCCACCAGCAGACCGAGACTTGAAGCTTTCTTT. Protein product: CATSRPRLEAFF.